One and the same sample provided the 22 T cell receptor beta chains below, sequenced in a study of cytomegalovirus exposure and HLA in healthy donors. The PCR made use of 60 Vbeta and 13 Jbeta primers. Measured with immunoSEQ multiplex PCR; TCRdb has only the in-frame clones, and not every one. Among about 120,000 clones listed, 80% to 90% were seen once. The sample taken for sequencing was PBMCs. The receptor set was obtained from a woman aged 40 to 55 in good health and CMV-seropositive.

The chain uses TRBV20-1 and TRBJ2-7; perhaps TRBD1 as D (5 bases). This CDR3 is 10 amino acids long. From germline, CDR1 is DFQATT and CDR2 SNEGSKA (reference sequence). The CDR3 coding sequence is TGCAGCGATCAGGGTTACGAGCAGTACTTC. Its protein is CSDQGYEQYF.

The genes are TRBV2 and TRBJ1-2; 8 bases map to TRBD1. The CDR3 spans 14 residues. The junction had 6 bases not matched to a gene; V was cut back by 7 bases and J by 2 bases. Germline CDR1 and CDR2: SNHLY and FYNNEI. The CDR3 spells CASTDRGLNYGYTF. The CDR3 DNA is TGTGCCAGCACTGACAGGGGATTAAACTATGGCTACACCTTC.

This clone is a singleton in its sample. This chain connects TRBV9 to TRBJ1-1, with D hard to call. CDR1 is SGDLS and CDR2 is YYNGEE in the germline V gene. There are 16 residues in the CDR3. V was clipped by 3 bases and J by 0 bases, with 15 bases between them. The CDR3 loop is CASSGYSAGMNTEAFF. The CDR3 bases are TGTGCCAGCAGCGGCTACAGTGCAGGTATGAACACTGAAGCTTTCTTT.

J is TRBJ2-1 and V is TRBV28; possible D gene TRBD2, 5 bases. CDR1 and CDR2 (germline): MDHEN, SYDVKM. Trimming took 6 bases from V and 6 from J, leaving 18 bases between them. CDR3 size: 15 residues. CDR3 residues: CASRTSGESVNEQFF. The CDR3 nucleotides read TGTGCCAGCAGGACGTCCGGGGAGTCGGTCAATGAGCAGTTCTTC.

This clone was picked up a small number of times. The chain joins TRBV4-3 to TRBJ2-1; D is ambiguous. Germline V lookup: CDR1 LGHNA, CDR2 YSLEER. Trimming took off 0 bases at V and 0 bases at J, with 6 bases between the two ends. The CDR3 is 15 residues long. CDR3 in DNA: TGCGCCAGCAGCCAAGATCCCTCCTCCTACAATGAGCAGTTCTTC. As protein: CASSQDPSSYNEQFF.

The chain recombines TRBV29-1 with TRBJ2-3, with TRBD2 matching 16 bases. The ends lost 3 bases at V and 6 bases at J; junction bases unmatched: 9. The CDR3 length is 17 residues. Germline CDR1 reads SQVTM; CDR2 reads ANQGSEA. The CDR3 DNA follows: TGCAGCGTTGACAGCTTTCGGGGACTAGCGGGGGGGGATACGCAGTATTTT. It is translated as CSVDSFRGLAGGDTQYF.

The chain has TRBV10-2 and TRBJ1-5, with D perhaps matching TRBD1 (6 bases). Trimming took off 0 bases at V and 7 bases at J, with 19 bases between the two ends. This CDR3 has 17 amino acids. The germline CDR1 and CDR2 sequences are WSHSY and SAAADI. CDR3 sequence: CASSESTGHERAQPQHF. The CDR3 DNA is TGCGCCAGCAGTGAGTCTACGGGACACGAACGAGCCCAGCCCCAGCATTTT.

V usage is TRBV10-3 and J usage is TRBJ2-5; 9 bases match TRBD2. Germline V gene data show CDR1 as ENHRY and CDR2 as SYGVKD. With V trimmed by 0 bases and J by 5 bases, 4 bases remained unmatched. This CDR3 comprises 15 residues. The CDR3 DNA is TGTGCCATCAGTGAGTCACTAGCGGGCGGGGAGACCCAGTACTTC. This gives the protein CAISESLAGGETQYF.

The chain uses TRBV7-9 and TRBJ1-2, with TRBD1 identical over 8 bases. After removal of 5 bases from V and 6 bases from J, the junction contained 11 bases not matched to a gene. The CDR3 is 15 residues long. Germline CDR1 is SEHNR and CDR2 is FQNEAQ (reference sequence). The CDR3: CASSPGTGSIHGYTF. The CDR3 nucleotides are TGTGCCAGCAGCCCCGGGACAGGTTCTATACATGGCTACACCTTC.

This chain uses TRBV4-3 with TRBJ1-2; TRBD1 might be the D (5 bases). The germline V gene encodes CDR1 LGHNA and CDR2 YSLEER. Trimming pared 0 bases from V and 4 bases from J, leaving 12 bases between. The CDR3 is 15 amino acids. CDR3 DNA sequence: TGCGCCAGCAGCCAAGATTTGGGGCAGAGCTATGGCTACACCTTC. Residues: CASSQDLGQSYGYTF.

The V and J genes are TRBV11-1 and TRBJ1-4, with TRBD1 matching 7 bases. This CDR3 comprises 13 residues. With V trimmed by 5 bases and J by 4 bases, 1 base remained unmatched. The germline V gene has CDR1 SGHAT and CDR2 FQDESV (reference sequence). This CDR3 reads CASSRDSNEKLFF. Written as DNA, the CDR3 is TGTGCCAGCAGCCGGGACAGTAATGAAAAACTGTTTTTT.

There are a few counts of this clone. CDR3 DNA: TGTGCCAGCACCCTGGGACTAGCGGGTAGCTCCCAAGAGACCCAGTACTTC. Translating gives CASTLGLAGSSQETQYF. The chain joins TRBV2 to TRBJ2-5; 12 bases match TRBD2. From germline, CDR1 is SNHLY and CDR2 FYNNEI. With 7 bases clipped from V and 1 base from J, the junction kept 10 bases outside the gene matches. The CDR3 is made up of 17 amino acids.

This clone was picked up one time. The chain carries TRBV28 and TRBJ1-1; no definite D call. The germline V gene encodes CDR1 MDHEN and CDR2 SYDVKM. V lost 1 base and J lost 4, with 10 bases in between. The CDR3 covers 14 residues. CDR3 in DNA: TGTGCCAGCAGTTTATTGGGTGGAGTCACTGAAGCTTTCTTT. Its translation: CASSLLGGVTEAFF.

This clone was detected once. CDR3 coding DNA: TGTGCCAGCAGGACGAACAGGAGGGAGGGGCAGCCCCAGCATTTT. Its protein product is CASRTNRREGQPQHF. V gene TRBV6-5 combines with J gene TRBJ1-5; perhaps TRBD1 as D (5 bases). Germline V CDR1 and CDR2: MNHEY, SVGAGI. The CDR3 has 15 amino acids. Trimming shortened V by 6 bases and J by 7 bases, and 19 bases separated the two germline ends.

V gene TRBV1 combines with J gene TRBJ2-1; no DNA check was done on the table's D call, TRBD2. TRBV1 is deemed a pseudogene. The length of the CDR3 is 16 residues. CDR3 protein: CTSSQATPGCLKEQFF. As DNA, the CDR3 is TGCACCAGCAGCCAAGCGACTCCTGGTTGCCTCAAGGAGCAGTTCTTC.

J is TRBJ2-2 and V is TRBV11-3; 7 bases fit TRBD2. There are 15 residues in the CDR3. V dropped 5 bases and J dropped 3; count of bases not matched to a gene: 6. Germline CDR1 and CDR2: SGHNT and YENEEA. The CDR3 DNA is TGTGCCAGCAGCCCCCGACTAGCTTACACCGGGGAGCTGTTTTTT. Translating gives CASSPRLAYTGELFF.

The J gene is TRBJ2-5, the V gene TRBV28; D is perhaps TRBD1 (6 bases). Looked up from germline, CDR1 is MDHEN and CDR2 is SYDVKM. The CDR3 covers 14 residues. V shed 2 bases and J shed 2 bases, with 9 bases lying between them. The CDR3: CASSLNRDQETQYF. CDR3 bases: TGTGCCAGCAGTTTAAACAGGGATCAAGAGACCCAGTACTTC.

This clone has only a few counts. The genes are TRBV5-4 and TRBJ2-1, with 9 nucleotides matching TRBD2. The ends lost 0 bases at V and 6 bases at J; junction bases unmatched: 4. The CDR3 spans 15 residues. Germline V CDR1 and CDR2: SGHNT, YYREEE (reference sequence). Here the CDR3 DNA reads TGTGCCAGCAGCTTGGGTAGCGGGAGCTTCAATGAGCAGTTCTTC. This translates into CASSLGSGSFNEQFF. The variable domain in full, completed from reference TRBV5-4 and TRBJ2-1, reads ETGVTQSPTHLIKTRGQQVTLRCSSQSGHNTVSWYQQALGQGPQFIFQYYREEENGRGNFPPRFSGLQFPNYSSELNVNALELDDSALYLCASSLGSGSFNEQFFGPGTRLTVL.

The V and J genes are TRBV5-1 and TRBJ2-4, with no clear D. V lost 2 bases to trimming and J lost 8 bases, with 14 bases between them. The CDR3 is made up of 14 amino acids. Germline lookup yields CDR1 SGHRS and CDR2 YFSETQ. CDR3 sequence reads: CASSFNVAPDIQYF. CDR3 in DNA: TGCGCCAGCAGCTTTAATGTTGCCCCGGACATTCAGTACTTC.

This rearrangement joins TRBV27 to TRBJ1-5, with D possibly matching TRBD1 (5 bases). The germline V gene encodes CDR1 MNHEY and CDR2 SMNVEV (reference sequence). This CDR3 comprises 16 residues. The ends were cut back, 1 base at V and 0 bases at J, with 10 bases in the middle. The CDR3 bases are TGTGCCAGCAGTTTATTCCCGACAGATAGCAATCAGCCCCAGCATTTT. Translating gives CASSLFPTDSNQPQHF.

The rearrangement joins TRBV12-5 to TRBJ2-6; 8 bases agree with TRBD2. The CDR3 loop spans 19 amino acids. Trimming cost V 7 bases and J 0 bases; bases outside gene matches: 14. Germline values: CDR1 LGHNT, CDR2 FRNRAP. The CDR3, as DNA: TGTGCTAGTGCCGGGGGGGGCGGTCGTAGGACCTCTGGGGCCAACGTCCTGACTTTC. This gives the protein CASAGGGGRRTSGANVLTF.

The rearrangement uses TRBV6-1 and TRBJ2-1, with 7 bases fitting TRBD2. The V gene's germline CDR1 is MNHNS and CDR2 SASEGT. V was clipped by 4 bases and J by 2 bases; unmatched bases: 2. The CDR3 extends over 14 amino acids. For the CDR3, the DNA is TGTGCCAGCAGTGCTCTAGCGGCCTACAATGAGCAGTTCTTC. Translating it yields CASSALAAYNEQFF.